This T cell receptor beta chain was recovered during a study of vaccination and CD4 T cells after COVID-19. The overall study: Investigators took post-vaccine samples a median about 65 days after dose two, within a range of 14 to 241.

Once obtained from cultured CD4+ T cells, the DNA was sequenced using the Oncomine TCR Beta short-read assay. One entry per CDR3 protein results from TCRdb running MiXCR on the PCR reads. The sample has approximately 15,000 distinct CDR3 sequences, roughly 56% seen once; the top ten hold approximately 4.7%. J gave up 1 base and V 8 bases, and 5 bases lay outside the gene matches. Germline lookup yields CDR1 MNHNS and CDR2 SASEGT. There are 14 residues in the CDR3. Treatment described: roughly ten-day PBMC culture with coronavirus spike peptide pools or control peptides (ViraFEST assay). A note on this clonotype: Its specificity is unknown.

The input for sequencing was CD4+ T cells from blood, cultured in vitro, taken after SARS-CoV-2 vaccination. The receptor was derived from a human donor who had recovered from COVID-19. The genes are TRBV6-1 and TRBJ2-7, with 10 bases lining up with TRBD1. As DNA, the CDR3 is TGTGCCAGCTGCCGGGACAGGGGTTCCTACGAGCAGTACTTC. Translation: CASCRDRGSYEQYF.